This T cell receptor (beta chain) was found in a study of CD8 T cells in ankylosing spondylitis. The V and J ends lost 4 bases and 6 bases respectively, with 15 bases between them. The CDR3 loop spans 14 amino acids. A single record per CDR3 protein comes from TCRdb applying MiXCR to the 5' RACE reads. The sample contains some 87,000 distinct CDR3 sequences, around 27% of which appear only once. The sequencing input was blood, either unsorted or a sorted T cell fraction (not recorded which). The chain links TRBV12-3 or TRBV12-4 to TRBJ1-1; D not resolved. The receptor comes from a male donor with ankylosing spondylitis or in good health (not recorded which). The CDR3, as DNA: TGTGCCAGCAGTTCCAATCCTAGGGATCCTGAAGCTTTCTTT. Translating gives CASSSNPRDPEAFF.